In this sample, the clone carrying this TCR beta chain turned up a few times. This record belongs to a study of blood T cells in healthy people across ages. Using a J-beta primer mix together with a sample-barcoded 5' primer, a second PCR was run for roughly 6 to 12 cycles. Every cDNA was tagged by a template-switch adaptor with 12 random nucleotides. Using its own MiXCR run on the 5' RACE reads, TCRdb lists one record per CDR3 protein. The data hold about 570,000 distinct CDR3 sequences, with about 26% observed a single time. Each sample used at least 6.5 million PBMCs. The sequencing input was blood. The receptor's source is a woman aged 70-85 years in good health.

The CDR3, as DNA: TGTGCCAGCAGCCCGACAGGGGCGACCTATGGCTACACCTTC. It codes for CASSPTGATYGYTF. The V and J genes are TRBV2 and TRBJ1-2, with 8 bases matching TRBD1. V lost 6 bases, J lost 4 bases, and 7 bases stayed unmatched. The CDR3 runs to 14 residues. Germline V gene lookup returns CDR1 SNHLY and CDR2 FYNNEI.